This T cell receptor beta chain was observed in a study of blood T cell repertoires in COVID-19. Whole-study context: PBMCs, B-cell-depleted T cells, or T cells provided the cDNA or gDNA that made up the material.

The CDR3 length is 12 residues. V was shortened by 4 bases and J by 6 bases, with 7 bases between the two germline ends. CDR1 is MNHEY and CDR2 is SMNVEV in the germline V gene (reference sequence). Per the original data handling: It was from reference gene primer amplification that nucleated cell counts were estimated. Repertoires were generated with immunoSEQ multiplex PCR, while TCRdb's copy carries only in-frame clones and drops some. V, J and clone size are taken as reported in that table, and D and trimming were inferred from the DNA itself. Seen here are 110,000 or so clones, 70% to 90% observed once, and the top ten hold less than 8.5%.

Sample: peripheral blood. This TCR derives from a woman between 65 and 79 years old who had recovered from COVID-19. The V gene is TRBV27, the J gene TRBJ1-5; no firm D call. As DNA, the CDR3 is TGTGCCAGCAGTTCCCCGAGTCAGCCCCAGCATTTT. This codes for CASSSPSQPQHF.